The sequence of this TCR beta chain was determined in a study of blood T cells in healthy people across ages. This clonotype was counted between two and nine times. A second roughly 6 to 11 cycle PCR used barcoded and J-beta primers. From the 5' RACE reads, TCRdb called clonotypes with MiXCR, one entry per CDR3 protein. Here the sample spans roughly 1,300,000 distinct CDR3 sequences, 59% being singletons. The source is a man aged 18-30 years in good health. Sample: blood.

The CDR3 spells CASSSTGGAYEQYF. The CDR3 DNA follows: TGTGCCAGCAGCTCCACGGGAGGGGCCTACGAGCAGTACTTC. The V gene is TRBV7-9, the J gene TRBJ2-7; 8 bases fit TRBD2. J gave up 2 bases and V 4 bases, and 4 bases lay outside the gene matches. In germline, CDR1 is SEHNR, CDR2 FQNEAQ (reference sequence). This CDR3 spans 14 amino acids.